This TCR beta chain is drawn from a study of T cells expressing NK-cell markers (dated by TCRdb to the early 2020s). In the study overall: TCR beta-chain repertoires were profiled in sorted CD3+CD56+NKG2C+, CD3+CD56+NKG2C- and CD3+CD56-NKG2C+ T-cell subsets from several donors. Seven of the eight sequenced donors were HCMV-seropositive and one was HCMV-seronegative. The eight sequenced donors were randomly selected healthy volunteers, three men and five women. Libraries were sequenced as 2 x 150 bp reads on Illumina HiSeq 2000/2500, MiSeq or NextSeq.

The investigation overall reported the following: In several donors, the dominant CD3+CD56+NKG2C+ clonotypes were among the top 10 CD8+ clonotypes and accounted for about 1.0-7.5% of CD8+ T cells. It remained unclear whether the expanded NKG2C-expressing T cell clones were specific for HCMV antigens. Those dominant clonotypes were again the most abundant among CD3+CD56-NKG2C+ cells in a handful of donors, at about 28.3-60.1%.

HCMV serostatus was determined by detecting HCMV-specific IgG in serum with a commercial ELISA kit. Ficoll density gradient centrifugation was used to isolate peripheral blood mononuclear cells from blood. Concerning this clonotype: No antigen is known for it.

The reads were generated on an Illumina HiSeq 2000. The TCR beta cDNA libraries were made using 5'RACE template switching, a step that added both a universal primer site and unique molecular identifiers. Priming for cDNA synthesis came from the TCR beta constant segment, and two successive PCR amplification steps followed. The paper's data handling went like this. Reads were demultiplexed and grouped by UMI with MIGEC, and clonotypes were assembled and quantified with MiTCR. To remove erroneous sequences, TCR cDNA sequences were retained only when supported by two or more reads. The tcR package was used for downstream repertoire analysis, and clonotypes were matched between fractions using CDR3 nucleotide sequence together with V segment. VDJmatch was used to annotate antigen specificity against VDJdb, with one amino acid substitution in CDR3 allowed. After the reads were reprocessed by TCRdb, one entry was made per CDR3 protein sequence, with no DNA. Clone size and V and J calls follow TCRdb, not the original study. This sample's clone table shows under 500,000 distinct CDR3 sequences. About 7.3% of the sample rests with the top ten.

From cysteine to phenylalanine, the CDR3 is 11 amino acids long. There is no recorded DNA. The V and J segments used are TRBV12-3 or TRBV12-4 and TRBJ2-1; TCRdb indicates TRBD2, and absent DNA this call remains unverified. The receptor comes from a woman aged 18-70 years in good health. The source material was blood T cells: a sorted CD56 or NKG2C T cell subset, CD4+ or CD8+ T cells, or bulk PBMC T cells (not recorded which). The CDR3: CASRMRGGQFF.